The 26 T cell receptor beta chains below were found in one sample sequenced in a study of T-cell reconstitution after alpha-beta-depleted transplantation in children. It was with unique molecular identifiers that the TCRbeta library was prepared. TCRdb redid the calling of the PCR reads with MiXCR, one entry per CDR3 protein. Seen here are around 500,000 distinct CDR3 sequences, about 23% observed once, and the top ten hold about 14%. The sequences come from PBMCs, mostly from graft donor cells, collected 360 days after TCRalphabeta/CD19-depleted stem cell transplant. The origin of the receptors is a boy under two years old who had a stem cell transplant for acute myeloid leukemia, so the T cells may come from the graft donor.

V and J are TRBV5-1 and TRBJ2-1; D is uncertain. Trimming took 4 bases from V and 3 from J, leaving 11 bases between them. CDR1 is SGHRS and CDR2 is YFSETQ in the germline V gene. The length of the CDR3 is 14 residues. CDR3 coding DNA: TGCGCCAGCAGCGAACAGTGGGGCTACAATGAGCAGTTCTTC. Amino acids: CASSEQWGYNEQFF.

This clonotype was observed many times. The J gene is TRBJ1-1, the V gene TRBV6-2 or TRBV6-3, with TRBD1 matching over 7 bases. V lost 2 bases to trimming and J lost 3 bases; unmatched junction nucleotides: 9. Germline V gene sequence: CDR1 MNHEY, CDR2 SVGEGT. The CDR3 covers 16 residues. This CDR3 is CASSYIPAGGDTEAFF. The CDR3 region has the DNA TGTGCCAGCAGTTACATCCCGGCAGGGGGTGACACTGAAGCTTTCTTT.

This clonotype was seen a handful of times. The chain recombines TRBV20-1 with TRBJ2-1, with 9 bases fitting TRBD2. CDR1 and CDR2 (germline): DFQATT, SNEGSKA (reference sequence). The V segment lost 3 bases and the J segment 1 base; nucleotides outside the gene matches: 4. The CDR3 is 15 amino acids. DNA of the CDR3: TGCAGTGCTAGGGGACTAGCTGAGTCCTACAATGAGCAGTTCTTC. As protein: CSARGLAESYNEQFF.

This clonotype came up a few times. The CDR3 here is CASSPSWGAGYNEQFF. For the CDR3, the DNA is TGTGCCAGCAGCCCAAGCTGGGGGGCTGGCTACAATGAGCAGTTCTTC. The V and J genes are TRBV27 and TRBJ2-1; D may correspond to TRBD1 or TRBD2 (6 bases each). Between the trimmed V and J ends, which lost 6 bases and 3 bases, there was a span of 18 bases. CDR1 MNHEY and CDR2 SMNVEV come from the germline V gene (reference sequence). CDR3 length: 16 amino acids.

The CDR3 sequence is CASSRIPGTDTQYF. CDR3 nucleotide sequence: TGCGCCAGCAGCCGTATTCCTGGCACAGATACGCAGTATTTT. This chain links TRBV4-1 with TRBJ2-3, with D hard to call. From germline, CDR1 is MGHRA and CDR2 YSYEKL. CDR3 length: 14 amino acids. The V end lost 4 bases, the J end lost 1 base, and 9 bases lay between the germline ends.

In DNA form, the CDR3 reads TGCAGTGCTAGATCCCGTGGGGGAGGGGCCAACGTCCTGACTTTC. It is translated as CSARSRGGGANVLTF. The chain has TRBV20-1 and TRBJ2-6, with D perhaps TRBD1 or TRBD2 (5 bases each). The V end was cut by 2 bases, the J end by 4 bases, with 12 bases between. CDR3 size: 15 residues. From germline, CDR1 is DFQATT and CDR2 SNEGSKA (reference sequence).

J is TRBJ2-1 and V is TRBV10-3; TRBD2 matches at 11 bases. Germline loops: CDR1 ENHRY, CDR2 SYGVKD. The CDR3 contains 15 residues. With V trimmed by 8 bases and J by 7 bases, 10 bases remained unmatched. CDR3 coding DNA: TGTGCCATCGGGGCTAGCGGGGGGCCGGGGAATGAGCAGTTCTTC. This sequence encodes CAIGASGGPGNEQFF.

J is TRBJ2-1 and V is TRBV20-1; 10 bases line up with TRBD2. Per the germline V gene, CDR1 is DFQATT and CDR2 is SNEGSKA (reference sequence). The junction had 8 bases not matched to a gene; V was cut back by 0 bases and J by 0 bases. This CDR3 is built from 18 residues. This CDR3 reads CSARDRLAGRSSYNEQFF. As DNA, the CDR3 is TGCAGTGCTAGAGATCGACTAGCGGGCCGGAGCTCCTACAATGAGCAGTTCTTC.

This clonotype came up many times. The rearrangement uses TRBV6-6 and TRBJ1-1; 9 bases fit TRBD1. This CDR3 region has 13 residues. The ends lost 8 bases at V and 8 bases at J; junction bases unmatched: 9. The germline CDR1 and CDR2 sequences are MNHNY and SVGAGI (reference sequence). For the CDR3, the DNA is TGTGCCAGCGGAGTCCCGGGACAGGGAGAAGCTTTCTTT. This translates into CASGVPGQGEAFF.

This clonotype was seen only once. The chain has TRBV30 and TRBJ2-7; D is uncertain. V was cut by 0 bases and J by 2 bases, with 11 bases left in between. Germline CDR1 reads GTSNPN; CDR2 reads SVGIG (reference sequence). The CDR3 has 14 amino acids. CDR3 region: CAWSVQNSTYEQYV. CDR3 DNA: TGTGCCTGGAGTGTACAGAACAGTACCTACGAGCAGTACGTC.

This clonotype was picked up a small number of times. The V call is TRBV10-3, the J call TRBJ2-1; D ambiguous. V lost 8 bases, J lost 14 bases, and 13 bases lay in between. The germline gives CDR1 ENHRY, CDR2 SYGVKD. The CDR3 extends over 10 amino acids. CDR3 sequence: CAISRRFEFF. CDR3 nucleotide sequence: TGTGCCATCTCCCGTCGGTTCGAGTTCTTC.

V and J are TRBV7-8 and TRBJ1-3; 7 bases align to TRBD1. The ends lost 2 bases at V and 11 bases at J; junction bases unmatched: 12. CDR1 is SGHVS and CDR2 is FQNEAQ in the germline V gene. The CDR3 has 15 residues. The CDR3 is CASSLQGGDRISIYF. The CDR3 nucleotides read TGTGCCAGCAGCTTACAAGGGGGCGATCGGATCTCCATATATTTT. The full variable domain, in which reference TRBV7-8 and TRBJ1-3 provide the parts outside the CDR3, is GAGVSQSPRYKVAKRGQDVALRCDPISGHVSLFWYQQALGQGPEFLTYFQNEAQLDKSGLPSDRFFAERPEGSVSTLKIQRTQQEDSAVYLCASSLQGGDRISIYFGEGSWLTVV.

This clonotype appeared a few times. V is TRBV9 and J is TRBJ2-2, with TRBD2 matching 8 bases. The J segment lost 0 bases and the V segment lost 3 bases, leaving 7 bases of the junction unmatched. This CDR3 has 17 amino acids. Germline V gene data show CDR1 as SGDLS and CDR2 as YYNGEE. CDR3 nucleotide sequence: TGTGCCAGCAGCGCCCCCCGCGGGGGGACGAACACCGGGGAGCTGTTTTTT. It encodes CASSAPRGGTNTGELFF.

This clonotype has only a few counts. The chain has TRBV7-7 and TRBJ2-7; D is perhaps TRBD2 (6 bases). CDR1 is SSHAT, CDR2 FNYEAQ, per germline (reference sequence). The CDR3 extends over 13 amino acids. Trimming pared 5 bases from V and 5 bases from J, leaving 13 bases between. The CDR3 DNA follows: TGTGCCAGCAGCGTTAGCTTAGCGGACGAGCAGTACTTC. Its protein is CASSVSLADEQYF.

The chain links TRBV12-3 or TRBV12-4 to TRBJ1-5; no definite D call. This CDR3 contains 17 residues. V was pared by 3 bases and J by 1 base, with 16 bases between. The CDR3 nucleotides read TGTGCCAGCAGTTTGAGTTGGGAGGGAAAGAGCAATCAGCCCCAGCATTTT. Translation gives CASSLSWEGKSNQPQHF.

The table lists this clonotype with a count of one. V and J are TRBV4-1 and TRBJ1-1, with a possible D match to TRBD1 (6 bases). The CDR3 consists of 14 residues. Germline lookup yields CDR1 MGHRA and CDR2 YSYEKL. Trimming took off 5 bases at V and 3 bases at J, with 13 bases between the two ends. CDR3 DNA sequence: TGCGCCAGCAGCTCAAGGACAGACCACACTGAAGCTTTCTTT. Protein: CASSSRTDHTEAFF.

This clonotype was observed a handful of times. Written as DNA, the CDR3 is TGTGCCAGCAGTTTTGAGGGACAGGGGGCTTCATTGTCTGAAGCTTTCTTT. Amino acid sequence: CASSFEGQGASLSEAFF. The chain links TRBV27 to TRBJ1-1; TRBD1 agrees at 12 bases. This CDR3 spans 17 amino acids. V was pared by 3 bases and J by 6 bases, with 11 bases of the junction left unmatched. CDR1 and CDR2 from the germline V gene are MNHEY and SMNVEV (reference sequence).

As DNA, the CDR3 is TGCGCCAGCAGCCAGGGTCCTCCGGGCAATCAGCCCCAGCATTTT. It codes for CASSQGPPGNQPQHF. The chain is built from TRBV4-1 and TRBJ1-5; D is uncertain. There are 15 residues in the CDR3. CDR1 is MGHRA, CDR2 YSYEKL, per germline. V shed 3 bases and J shed 2 bases, with 11 bases lying between them.

This clonotype has just a few counts. This chain connects TRBV3-1 to TRBJ1-6; 12 bases map to TRBD1. Germline V CDR1 and CDR2: LGHDT, YNNKEL (reference sequence). The CDR3 runs to 14 residues. V gave up 5 bases and J gave up 13 bases; unmatched junction bases: 6. The CDR3: CASSLRDRGLPLHF. In DNA, the CDR3 is TGTGCCAGCAGCTTGAGGGACAGGGGGCTTCCCCTCCACTTT.

The sample holds a few counts of this clonotype. The chain links TRBV7-9 to TRBJ2-1, with D possibly TRBD2 on 5 matching bases. This CDR3 spans 13 amino acids. Germline loops: CDR1 SEHNR, CDR2 FQNEAQ (reference sequence). Trimming stripped 5 bases from V and 6 bases from J, with 11 bases between. The CDR3 region is CASSAVGVNEQFF. CDR3 nucleotide sequence: TGTGCCAGCAGCGCCGTCGGGGTCAATGAGCAGTTCTTC.

The genes are TRBV20-1 and TRBJ2-5; D gene unclear. In germline, CDR1 is DFQATT, CDR2 SNEGSKA (reference sequence). Trimming removed 0 bases at V and 5 bases at J, with 19 bases between. The CDR3 has 16 amino acids. CDR3 DNA sequence: TGCAGTGCTAGAGATCCGCGGAGCCCTATTATGGAGACCCAGTACTTC. Translation gives CSARDPRSPIMETQYF.

The chain combines TRBV6-5 with TRBJ2-7; TRBD2 aligns across 8 bases. CDR3 length: 15 amino acids. V was clipped by 2 bases and J by 7 bases; unmatched bases: 10. The germline V gene has CDR1 MNHEY and CDR2 SVGAGI. CDR3 DNA: TGTGCCAGCAGTTACCCGGGGGGGAGCCTTCTTGAGCAGTACTTC. It yields the protein CASSYPGGSLLEQYF.

This sequence joins TRBV28 and TRBJ2-1, with D unclear. In germline, CDR1 is MDHEN, CDR2 SYDVKM. V gave up 6 bases and J gave up 3 bases, with 15 bases separating them. The length of the CDR3 is 15 residues. CDR3 in amino acids: CASSSLNDNYNEQFF. CDR3 nucleotide sequence: TGTGCCAGCAGCTCCCTGAATGATAACTACAATGAGCAGTTCTTC.

This clonotype was seen at least ten times. The chain uses TRBV10-3 and TRBJ2-1; TRBD2 aligns across 10 bases. Per the germline V gene, CDR1 is ENHRY and CDR2 is SYGVKD. Trimming at V came to 5 bases and at J to 3 bases, leaving 4 bases not matched to a gene. CDR3 length: 15 amino acids. The DNA of the CDR3 is TGTGCCATCAGTACTAGCGGGGCGAACTACAATGAGCAGTTCTTC. Its protein product is CAISTSGANYNEQFF.

This clonotype was recorded a few times. The chain has TRBV2 and TRBJ2-7, with D tentatively TRBD1 (6 bases). The CDR3 consists of 13 residues. CDR1 and CDR2 from the germline V gene are SNHLY and FYNNEI. V was trimmed by 5 bases and J by 3 bases, leaving 11 bases between them. CDR3 loop: CASSPGQIYEQYV. The CDR3 nucleotides read TGTGCCAGCAGTCCCGGACAGATCTACGAGCAGTACGTC.

There are many counts of this clonotype. The J gene is TRBJ2-3, the V gene TRBV20-1; D tentatively reads TRBD1 or TRBD2 (5 bases each). Germline-derived CDR1 and CDR2 are DFQATT and SNEGSKA (reference sequence). The length of the CDR3 is 16 residues. Trimming stripped 3 bases from V and 7 bases from J, with 23 bases between. CDR3 sequence: CSARVPITVRGHTQYF. The DNA for the CDR3 is TGCAGTGCTAGGGTCCCGATAACCGTCCGGGGACATACGCAGTATTTT.